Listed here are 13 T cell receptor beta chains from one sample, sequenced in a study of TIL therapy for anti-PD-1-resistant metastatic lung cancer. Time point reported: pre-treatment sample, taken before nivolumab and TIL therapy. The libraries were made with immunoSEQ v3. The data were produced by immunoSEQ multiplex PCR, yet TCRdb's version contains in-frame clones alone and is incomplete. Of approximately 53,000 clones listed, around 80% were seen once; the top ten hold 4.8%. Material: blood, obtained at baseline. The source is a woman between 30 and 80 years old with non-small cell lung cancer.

The CDR3 region is CASSEWAGDEAFF. In DNA, the CDR3 is TGTGCCAGCAGTGAATGGGCAGGGGATGAAGCTTTCTTT. The chain combines TRBV25-1 with TRBJ1-1; maybe TRBD1 (6 bases). Trimming removed 1 base from V and 7 bases from J, with 10 bases in between. This CDR3 contains 13 residues. Per germline, CDR1 MGHDK and CDR2 SYGVNS.

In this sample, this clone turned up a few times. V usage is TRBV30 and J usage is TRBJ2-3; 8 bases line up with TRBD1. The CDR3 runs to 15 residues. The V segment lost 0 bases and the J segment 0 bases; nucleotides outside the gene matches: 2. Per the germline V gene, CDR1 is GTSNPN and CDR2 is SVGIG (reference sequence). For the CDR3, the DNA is TGTGCCTGGAGTGTGGGACAGGTCAGCACAGATACGCAGTATTTT. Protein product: CAWSVGQVSTDTQYF.

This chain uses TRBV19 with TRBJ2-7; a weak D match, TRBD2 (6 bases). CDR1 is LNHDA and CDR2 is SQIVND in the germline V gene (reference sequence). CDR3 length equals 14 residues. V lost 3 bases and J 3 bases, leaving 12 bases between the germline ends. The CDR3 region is CASSIGTGGYEQYF. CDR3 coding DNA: TGTGCCAGTAGTATCGGGACTGGGGGCTACGAGCAGTACTTC.

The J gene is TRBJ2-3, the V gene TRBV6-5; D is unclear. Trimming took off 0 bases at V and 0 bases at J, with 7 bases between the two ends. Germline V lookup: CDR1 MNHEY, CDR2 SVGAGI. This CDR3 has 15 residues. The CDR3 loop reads CASSYSFSSTDTQYF. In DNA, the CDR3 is TGTGCCAGCAGTTACTCGTTTTCAAGCACAGATACGCAGTATTTT.

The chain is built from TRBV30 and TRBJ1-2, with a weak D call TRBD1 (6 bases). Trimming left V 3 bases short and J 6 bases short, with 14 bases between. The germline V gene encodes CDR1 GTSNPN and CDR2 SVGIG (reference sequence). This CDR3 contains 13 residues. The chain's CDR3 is CAWSPTGIDGYTF. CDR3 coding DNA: TGTGCCTGGAGCCCCACAGGGATCGATGGCTACACCTTC.

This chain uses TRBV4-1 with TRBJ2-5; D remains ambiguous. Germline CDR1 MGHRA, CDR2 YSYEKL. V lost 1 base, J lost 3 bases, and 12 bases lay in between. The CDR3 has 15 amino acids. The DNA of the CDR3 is TGCGCCAGCAGCCAAGCGTCCCTGGGTAAAGAGACCCAGTACTTC. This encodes CASSQASLGKETQYF.

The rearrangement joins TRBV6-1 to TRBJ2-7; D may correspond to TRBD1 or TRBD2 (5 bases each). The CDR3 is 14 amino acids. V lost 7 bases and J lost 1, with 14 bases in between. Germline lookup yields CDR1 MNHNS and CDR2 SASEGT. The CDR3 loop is CASKRGRESYEQYF. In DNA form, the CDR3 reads TGTGCCAGCAAACGGGGACGTGAGTCCTACGAGCAGTACTTC.

In nucleotides, the CDR3 is TGTGCCAGCTCACCCTCGGGATTGAACACTGAAGCTTTCTTT. Encoded protein: CASSPSGLNTEAFF. The gene calls are TRBV18 and TRBJ1-1; D unresolved. The germline V gene has CDR1 KGHSH and CDR2 LQKENI. Between the trimmed V and J ends, which lost 3 bases and 0 bases, there was a span of 8 bases. The CDR3 is made up of 14 amino acids.

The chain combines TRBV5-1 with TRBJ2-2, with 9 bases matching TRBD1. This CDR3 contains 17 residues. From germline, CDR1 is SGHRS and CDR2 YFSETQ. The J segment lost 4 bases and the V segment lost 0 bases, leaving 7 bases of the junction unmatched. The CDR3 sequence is CASSLAGQGRFTGELFF. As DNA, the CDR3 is TGCGCCAGCAGCTTGGCCGGACAGGGGAGGTTCACCGGGGAGCTGTTTTTT.

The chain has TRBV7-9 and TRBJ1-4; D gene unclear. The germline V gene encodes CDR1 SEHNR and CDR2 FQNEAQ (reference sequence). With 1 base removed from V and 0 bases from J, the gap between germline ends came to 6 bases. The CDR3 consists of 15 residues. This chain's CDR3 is CASSLGVTTNEKLFF. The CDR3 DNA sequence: TGTGCCAGCAGCTTAGGAGTCACAACTAATGAAAAACTGTTTTTT.

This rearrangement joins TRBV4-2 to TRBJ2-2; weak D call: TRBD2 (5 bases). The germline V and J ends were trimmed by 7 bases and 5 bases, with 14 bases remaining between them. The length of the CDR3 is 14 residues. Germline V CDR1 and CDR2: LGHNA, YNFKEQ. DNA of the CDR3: TGTGCCAGCACCCCCCACCCGGGGACCGGGGAGCTGTTTTTT. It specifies CASTPHPGTGELFF.

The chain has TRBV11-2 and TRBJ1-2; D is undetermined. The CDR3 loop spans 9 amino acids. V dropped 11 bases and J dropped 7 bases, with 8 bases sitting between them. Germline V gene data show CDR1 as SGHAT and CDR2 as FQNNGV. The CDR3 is CADGIGYTF. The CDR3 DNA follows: TGTGCCGACGGGATTGGCTACACCTTC. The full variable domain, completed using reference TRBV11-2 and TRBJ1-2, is EAGVAQSPRYKIIEKRQSVAFWCNPISGHATLYWYQQILGQGPKLLIQFQNNGVVDDSQLPKDRFSAERLKGVDSTLKIQPAKLEDSAVYLCADGIGYTFGSGTRLTVV.

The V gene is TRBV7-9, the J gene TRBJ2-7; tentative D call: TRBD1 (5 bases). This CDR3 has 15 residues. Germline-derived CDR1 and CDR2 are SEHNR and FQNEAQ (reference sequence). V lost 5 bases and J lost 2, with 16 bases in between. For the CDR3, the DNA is TGTGCCAGCAGCCAAAGCTCCGAGACAGCCTACGAGCAGTACTTC. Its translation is CASSQSSETAYEQYF.